This T cell receptor (beta chain) was captured in a study of T cell responses to AZD1222 COVID-19 vaccine. Concerning this clone: Its specificity is unknown.

Here immunoSEQ multiplex PCR was the method, and the copy in TCRdb shows in-frame clones only, minus some. Counted here are roughly 150,000 clones, about nine tenths occurring once; the ten biggest clones make up less than 2%. Germline V gene data show CDR1 as LNHDA and CDR2 as SQIVND (reference sequence). Trimming took off 5 bases at V and 10 bases at J, with 15 bases between the two ends. The length of the CDR3 is 13 residues. Study results and limitations: Among the donors, most were white British and more were female, and clonal diversity was possibly underestimated. Researchers report vaccine-associated CD4 TCRs spanning spike, with dominance at 160-218 and 743-854.

The TCR originated in an adult in good health. V is TRBV19 and J is TRBJ1-5; D gene uncertain. The sequenced sample was peripheral blood, obtained on day 0 of AZD1222 vaccination. The CDR3 spells CASSPSDGAPQHF. The CDR3 DNA reads as TGTGCCAGTAGTCCTTCCGACGGCGCACCCCAGCATTTT.